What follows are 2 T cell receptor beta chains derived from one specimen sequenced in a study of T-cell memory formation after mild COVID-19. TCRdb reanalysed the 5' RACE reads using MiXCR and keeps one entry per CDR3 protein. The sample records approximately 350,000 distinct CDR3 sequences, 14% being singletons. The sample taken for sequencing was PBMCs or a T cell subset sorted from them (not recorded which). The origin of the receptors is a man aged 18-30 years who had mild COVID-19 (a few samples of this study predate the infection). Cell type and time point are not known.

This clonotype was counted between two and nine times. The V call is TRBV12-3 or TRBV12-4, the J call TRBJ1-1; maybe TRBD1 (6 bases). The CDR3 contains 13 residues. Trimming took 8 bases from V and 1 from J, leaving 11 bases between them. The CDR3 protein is CASGPGANTEAFF. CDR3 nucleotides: TGTGCCAGCGGTCCGGGGGCGAACACTGAAGCTTTCTTT.

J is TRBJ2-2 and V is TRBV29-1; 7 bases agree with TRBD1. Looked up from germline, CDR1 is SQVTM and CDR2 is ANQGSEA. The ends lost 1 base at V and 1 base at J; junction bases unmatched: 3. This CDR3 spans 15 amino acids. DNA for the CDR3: TGCAGCGTTGAAGGAGGGGGCGTGAACACCGGGGAGCTGTTTTTT. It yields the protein CSVEGGGVNTGELFF.